This TCR beta chain was retrieved from a study of early T cells in non-severe SARS-CoV-2 infection. CDR3 size: 15 residues. CDR1 SGHRS and CDR2 YFSETQ come from the germline V gene. The germline V and J ends were trimmed by 4 bases and 5 bases, with 16 bases remaining between them. This clonotype has ten or more counts. TCRdb called the 5' RACE reads again in MiXCR, with one record for every CDR3 protein. The repertoire holds some 77,000 distinct CDR3 sequences, with 9% to 10% as singletons. The sequenced sample consisted of whole blood. This receptor was identified in an adult who was a healthcare worker with PCR-confirmed SARS-CoV-2 infection or an uninfected control (not recorded which). The rearrangement uses TRBV5-1 and TRBJ2-1, with D possibly TRBD1 on 5 matching bases. The CDR3 protein is CASSLPAGSNNEQFF. In nucleotides, the CDR3 is TGCGCCAGCAGCCTCCCGGCAGGGTCTAACAATGAGCAGTTCTTC.